These 12 T cell receptor beta chains share one sample of origin, sequenced in a study of identical twins. One entry per CDR3 protein results from TCRdb running MiXCR on the 5' RACE reads. The table shows 500,000 to 700,000 distinct CDR3 sequences, with under 8.5% occurring only once. These data also featured in a second study, about yellow fever vaccine responses in identical twins.

Sequencing was carried out using PBMCs. The receptors stem from a woman between 18 and 30 years old in good health.

The gene calls are TRBV7-8 and TRBJ2-3; 8 bases map to TRBD2. With V trimmed by 6 bases and J by 5 bases, 13 bases remained unmatched. Germline lookup yields CDR1 SGHVS and CDR2 FQNEAQ. This CDR3 contains 16 residues. CDR3 in DNA: TGTGCCAGCAGATCCCAAGGACTAGCTAGTAGAGATACGCAGTATTTT. It is translated as CASRSQGLASRDTQYF. Complete variable domain (other parts from reference TRBV7-8 and TRBJ2-3): GAGVSQSPRYKVAKRGQDVALRCDPISGHVSLFWYQQALGQGPEFLTYFQNEAQLDKSGLPSDRFFAERPEGSVSTLKIQRTQQEDSAVYLCASRSQGLASRDTQYFGPGTRLTVL.

There are many counts of this clonotype. The chain employs TRBV7-7 and TRBJ2-5; 9 bases align to TRBD2. Germline CDR1 is SSHAT and CDR2 is FNYEAQ (reference sequence). The V segment lost 5 bases and the J segment 5 bases; nucleotides outside the gene matches: 12. This CDR3 is 16 amino acids long. The CDR3 sequence: CASSPLGREGQETQYF. The CDR3 coding sequence is TGTGCCAGCAGCCCCCTCGGGCGGGAGGGCCAGGAGACCCAGTACTTC.

This clonotype was counted only a few times. The chain has TRBV4-1 and TRBJ1-4, with D perhaps matching TRBD1 (5 bases). The CDR3 is 17 amino acids. Trimming left V 1 base short and J 0 bases short, with 12 bases between. Germline-derived CDR1 and CDR2 are MGHRA and YSYEKL. In nucleotides, the CDR3 is TGCGCCAGCAGCCAAGGTATTCGGGGCGCAACTAATGAAAAACTGTTTTTT. Translating gives CASSQGIRGATNEKLFF.

The sample holds a few counts of this clonotype. The chain is built from TRBV20-1 and TRBJ1-1, with TRBD1 matching over 9 bases. J gave up 6 bases and V 1 base, and 6 bases lay outside the gene matches. Germline values: CDR1 DFQATT, CDR2 SNEGSKA (reference sequence). The CDR3 has 14 residues. This CDR3 reads CSARGQGGGAEAFF. The CDR3 DNA sequence: TGCAGTGCTAGAGGACAGGGGGGCGGCGCTGAAGCTTTCTTT.

The rearrangement links TRBV11-3 to TRBJ2-1; possible D gene TRBD2, 6 bases. The V and J ends lost 10 bases and 2 bases respectively, with 12 bases between them. The germline V gene has CDR1 SGHNT and CDR2 YENEEA. The CDR3 covers 13 residues. CDR3: CATRLGAYNEQFF. For the CDR3, the DNA is TGTGCCACCAGACTAGGCGCCTACAATGAGCAGTTCTTC.

This clonotype has ten or more counts. The chain links TRBV5-1 to TRBJ2-1, with D hard to call. Germline V gene lookup returns CDR1 SGHRS and CDR2 YFSETQ. The CDR3 runs 15 residues. V lost 0 bases to trimming and J lost 5 bases, with 12 bases between them. The CDR3 is CASSLGLVGNNEQFF. The CDR3 DNA follows: TGCGCCAGCAGCTTGGGTCTAGTAGGGAACAATGAGCAGTTCTTC.

This clonotype was seen only a few times. The chain links TRBV20-1 to TRBJ2-1; 10 nucleotides align to TRBD2. V dropped 7 bases and J dropped 8; count of bases not matched to a gene: 5. Germline V CDR1 and CDR2: DFQATT, SNEGSKA (reference sequence). The CDR3 contains 12 residues. The CDR3 region is CSVSGRRDEQFF. In DNA form, the CDR3 reads TGCAGTGTTAGCGGGAGGAGGGATGAGCAGTTCTTC.

In this sample, this clonotype turned up a few times. The chain carries TRBV5-1 and TRBJ2-5; D is possibly TRBD2 (7 bases). Germline lookup yields CDR1 SGHRS and CDR2 YFSETQ. V was clipped by 3 bases and J by 2 bases, with 14 bases between them. CDR3 length: 15 amino acids. Here the CDR3 reads CASSSLGGEQETQYF. CDR3 in DNA: TGCGCCAGCAGCTCCTTAGGGGGGGAGCAAGAGACCCAGTACTTC.

This clonotype has more than one count but fewer than ten. The chain joins TRBV7-9 to TRBJ2-5; 8 nucleotides match TRBD1. J was trimmed by 4 bases and V by 0 bases; bases with no gene match: 4. CDR3 size: 15 residues. Germline CDR1 SEHNR, CDR2 FQNEAQ (reference sequence). The CDR3 is CASSLARGQLETQYF. The CDR3 DNA reads as TGTGCCAGCAGCTTAGCCAGGGGGCAGCTAGAGACCCAGTACTTC.

This clonotype has a count of ten or more. The chain carries TRBV20-1 and TRBJ2-1, with 14 bases lining up with TRBD2. The CDR3 totals 15 residues. Germline CDR1 DFQATT, CDR2 SNEGSKA (reference sequence). Trimming at V came to 4 bases and at J to 6 bases, leaving 5 bases not matched to a gene. CDR3 coding DNA: TGCAGTGCTAAGGGACTAGCGGGAGACTTCAATGAGCAGTTCTTC. Translated: CSAKGLAGDFNEQFF.

In its sample, this clonotype was seen many times. This sequence joins TRBV10-3 and TRBJ2-3; the D gene is possibly TRBD2 (7 bases). The CDR3 has 15 residues. The V and J ends lost 4 bases and 1 base respectively, with 12 bases between them. Germline V gives CDR1 ENHRY, CDR2 SYGVKD. The CDR3, as DNA: TGTGCCATCAGTGGTGGGGGGGCCGGCACAGATACGCAGTATTTT. Encoded protein: CAISGGGAGTDTQYF.

The chain recombines TRBV4-1 with TRBJ1-6; 8 bases match TRBD1. The CDR3 is 17 amino acids. After removal of 0 bases from V and 9 bases from J, the junction contained 10 bases not matched to a gene. CDR1 and CDR2 from the germline V gene are MGHRA and YSYEKL. The CDR3 is CASSQDPGRGPSSPLHF. CDR3 sequence (DNA): TGCGCCAGCAGCCAAGATCCGGGCAGGGGGCCTAGTTCACCCCTCCACTTT.